The next 23 T cell receptor beta chains were all read from a single sample in a study of blood T cell repertoires in COVID-19. Sequenced by immunoSEQ multiplex PCR; TCRdb stores in-frame clones only, minus some. The repertoire consists of roughly 14,000 clones, with roughly 73% occurring once and the leading ten covering about 8.8%. The sample comprised peripheral blood. The receptors originated from a man between 65 and 85 years old with acute or convalescent COVID-19.

The chain has TRBV9 and TRBJ2-1, with D maybe TRBD1 (6 bases). In germline, CDR1 is SGDLS, CDR2 YYNGEE. The germline V and J ends were trimmed by 2 bases and 12 bases, with 12 bases remaining between them. The CDR3 loop spans 12 amino acids. The CDR3 sequence: CASSVPGAVQFF. The CDR3 DNA reads as TGTGCCAGCAGCGTCCCAGGGGCTGTGCAGTTCTTC.

The V gene is TRBV24-1, the J gene TRBJ2-3, with TRBD2 matching 7 bases. Germline V gene lookup returns CDR1 KGHDR and CDR2 SFDVKD. The CDR3 is 15 residues long. V dropped 3 bases and J dropped 1; count of bases not matched to a gene: 3. CDR3 in amino acids: CATSDTLAGTDTQYF. The DNA for the CDR3 is TGTGCCACCAGTGATACCCTAGCGGGCACAGATACGCAGTATTTT.

This clone was detected only once. The rearrangement uses TRBV2 and TRBJ2-6; maybe TRBD1 (5 bases). The CDR3 has 14 amino acids. V lost 5 bases, J lost 4 bases, and 9 bases lay in between. Germline V CDR1 and CDR2: SNHLY, FYNNEI. CDR3 in amino acids: CASSSGAGANVLTF. Here the CDR3 DNA reads TGTGCCAGCAGTAGTGGGGCGGGGGCCAACGTCCTGACTTTC.

The chain has TRBV9 and TRBJ1-1, with TRBD1 as a possible D gene (6 bases). CDR3 length: 14 residues. The germline V gene has CDR1 SGDLS and CDR2 YYNGEE. With 3 bases removed from V and 2 bases from J, the gap between germline ends came to 11 bases. CDR3 loop: CASSAVTGNTEAFF. In DNA, the CDR3 is TGTGCCAGCAGCGCTGTGACAGGAAACACTGAAGCTTTCTTT.

V and J are TRBV5-5 and TRBJ2-3, with 9 bases lining up with TRBD1. CDR3 length equals 16 residues. Germline V gene data show CDR1 as SGHKS and CDR2 as YYEKEE (reference sequence). J was trimmed by 2 bases and V by 5 bases; bases with no gene match: 9. The CDR3 loop reads CASSPGTGRSTDTQYF. For the CDR3, the DNA is TGTGCCAGCAGTCCCGGGACAGGGCGATCCACAGATACGCAGTATTTT.

This clone counts as medium-sized. The V call is TRBV7-9, the J call TRBJ2-2, with TRBD2 matching 7 bases. The CDR3 contains 13 residues. CDR1 is SEHNR and CDR2 is FQNEAQ in the germline V gene (reference sequence). The V and J ends lost 5 bases and 11 bases, in that order; junction bases with no gene match: 8. CDR3 loop: CASSRDYRPELFF. DNA for the CDR3: TGTGCCAGCAGCCGGGACTACCGGCCAGAGCTGTTTTTT. The full variable domain, its missing parts supplied by reference TRBV7-9 and TRBJ2-2, is DTGVSQNPRHKITKRGQNVTFRCDPISEHNRLYWYRQTLGQGPEFLTYFQNEAQLEKSRLLSDRFSAERPKGSFSTLEIQRTEQGDSAMYLCASSRDYRPELFFGEGSRLTVL.

The J gene is TRBJ1-3, the V gene TRBV11-2; perhaps TRBD1 as D (5 bases). Germline values: CDR1 SGHAT, CDR2 FQNNGV. This CDR3 has 15 amino acids. V was shortened by 5 bases and J by 7 bases, with 18 bases between the two germline ends. CDR3 bases: TGTGCCAGCAGCCCCGAGGAAAGGAAGGGGAACACCATATATTTT. It yields the protein CASSPEERKGNTIYF.

The chain recombines TRBV12-3 or TRBV12-4 with TRBJ1-1; D remains ambiguous. Trimming shortened V by 3 bases and J by 6 bases, and 8 bases separated the two germline ends. The CDR3 covers 12 residues. CDR3 DNA: TGTGCCAGCAGTTTTGAGGCTTCTGAAGCTTTCTTT. As protein: CASSFEASEAFF.

A note on this clone: One end of the junction fails to match germline, which may point to a read error. The gene calls are TRBV7-7 and TRBJ2-3; D possibly matches TRBD1 or TRBD2 (5 bases each). Germline CDR1 reads SSHAT; CDR2 reads FNYEAQ (reference sequence). The CDR3 is 13 residues long. This CDR3 is CASSLAQGDTQYF. As DNA, the CDR3 is TGTGCTAGCAGCTTAGCGCAGGGAGATACGCAGTATTTT.

The V call is TRBV6-5, the J call TRBJ2-7; possible D gene TRBD1, 6 bases. Germline V gene data show CDR1 as MNHEY and CDR2 as SVGAGI. Between the trimmed V and J ends, which lost 5 bases and 0 bases, there was a span of 14 bases. This CDR3 is built from 15 residues. CDR3 protein: CASSPGHLSSYEQYF. The CDR3 DNA reads as TGTGCCAGCAGTCCGGGACACTTAAGCTCCTACGAGCAGTACTTC.

This clone is medium-sized (0.01 to 0.1%) by share. The chain is built from TRBV28 and TRBJ2-1; the match to TRBD1 covers 9 bases. The germline gives CDR1 MDHEN, CDR2 SYDVKM. Germline trimming cut 5 bases from V and 10 bases from J; bases unmatched to any gene: 9. This CDR3 is built from 14 residues. The CDR3 sequence is CASSTGTGRLEQFF. For the CDR3, the DNA is TGTGCCAGCAGTACCGGGACAGGGCGTTTAGAGCAGTTCTTC. Using reference TRBV28 and TRBJ2-1 for the parts outside the CDR3, the full variable domain is DVKVTQSSRYLVKRTGEKVFLECVQDMDHENMFWYRQDPGLGLRLIYFSYDVKMKEKGDIPEGYSVSREKKERFSLILESASTNQTSMYLCASSTGTGRLEQFFGPGTRLTVL.

This rearrangement joins TRBV18 to TRBJ1-1; D remains unclear. This CDR3 is 13 amino acids long. V lost 5 bases, J lost 1 base, and 8 bases lay in between. Germline CDR1 reads KGHSH; CDR2 reads LQKENI. CDR3 DNA sequence: TGTGCCAGCTCAAGCGGGCAGAACACTGAAGCTTTCTTT. This codes for CASSSGQNTEAFF.

The chain carries TRBV28 and TRBJ2-1, with D perhaps TRBD1 (6 bases). The V end lost 7 bases, the J end lost 8 bases, and 15 bases lay between the germline ends. CDR1 is MDHEN, CDR2 SYDVKM, per germline. There are 13 residues in the CDR3. This chain's CDR3 is CASNTGSADEQFF. For the CDR3, the DNA is TGTGCCAGCAATACAGGGTCAGCGGATGAGCAGTTCTTC.

The rearrangement uses TRBV2 and TRBJ1-4, with D perhaps TRBD1 (5 bases). Trimming removed 8 bases from V and 0 bases from J, with 13 bases in between. CDR1 SNHLY and CDR2 FYNNEI come from the germline V gene. The CDR3 runs to 15 residues. The CDR3 DNA follows: TGTGCCAGCGGGGGGACCCTTGCAACTAATGAAAAACTGTTTTTT. It specifies CASGGTLATNEKLFF.

The chain couples TRBV14 to TRBJ2-3, with 8 positions matching TRBD2. This CDR3 has 12 residues. Germline assignment: CDR1 SGHDN and CDR2 FVKESK. Unmatched junction bases numbered 2, after V lost 4 bases and J lost 8 bases. CDR3 sequence: CASSPGLVTQYF. The CDR3 region has the DNA TGTGCCAGCAGCCCGGGACTAGTTACGCAGTATTTT.

The CDR3 nucleotides are TGCGCCTCCGGGAGTTCTGGAAACACCATATATTTT. It translates to CASGSSGNTIYF. This chain links TRBV10-1 with TRBJ1-3, with D unresolved. Germline-derived CDR1 and CDR2 are WNHNN and SYGVQD (reference sequence). CDR3 length equals 12 residues. Trimming removed 11 bases at V and 1 base at J, with 9 bases between.

V is TRBV6-6 and J is TRBJ2-7; 7 nucleotides match TRBD2. There are 13 residues in the CDR3. V trimming: 8 bases; J trimming: 1 base; junction bases outside the gene matches: 5. CDR1 MNHNY and CDR2 SVGAGI come from the germline V gene (reference sequence). CDR3 residues: CASSASGSYEQYF. CDR3 DNA: TGTGCCAGCTCGGCTAGCGGTTCCTACGAGCAGTACTTC.

This clone was seen a handful of times. The V gene is TRBV11-3, the J gene TRBJ2-3; 7 bases align to TRBD1. The length of the CDR3 is 16 residues. Looked up from germline, CDR1 is SGHNT and CDR2 is YENEEA. V was clipped by 5 bases and J by 1 base; unmatched bases: 9. CDR3 coding DNA: TGTGCCAGCAGCCCTCCCAAGACAGGGTGCACAGATACGCAGTATTTT. Protein product: CASSPPKTGCTDTQYF.

Concerning this clone itself: A read error is likely, as this CDR3 ends without the conserved phenylalanine or tryptophan. The V call is TRBV14, the J call TRBJ2-7; TRBD1 is a possible D gene (5 bases). This CDR3 region has 15 residues. Trimming stripped 3 bases from V and 0 bases from J, with 12 bases between. Germline lookup yields CDR1 SGHDN and CDR2 FVKESK. CDR3 DNA: TGTGCCAGCAGCCACATACAGGTCGGCTCCTACGAGCAGTACCTC. It codes for CASSHIQVGSYEQYL.

J is TRBJ2-1 and V is TRBV7-9, with TRBD1 identical over 10 bases. Germline assignment: CDR1 SEHNR and CDR2 FQNEAQ (reference sequence). The junction had 7 bases not matched to a gene; V was cut back by 4 bases and J by 7 bases. The CDR3 covers 15 residues. The DNA for the CDR3 is TGTGCCAGCAGCTCCGGGACAGGGGTTGATAATGAGCAGTTCTTC. This encodes CASSSGTGVDNEQFF.

The chain joins TRBV7-3 to TRBJ2-5, with D possibly matching TRBD2 (6 bases). Deletions cut 5 bases from V and 4 bases from J, with 17 bases between. The germline CDR1 and CDR2 sequences are SGHTA and FQGTGA. The CDR3 is 15 residues long. The CDR3: CASSPGRERLETQYF. Written as DNA, the CDR3 is TGTGCCAGCAGCCCGGGGCGGGAACGTCTAGAGACCCAGTACTTC.

This clone was counted only a few times. The rearrangement uses TRBV30 and TRBJ2-7; 10 bases map to TRBD1. CDR1 is GTSNPN, CDR2 SVGIG, per germline (reference sequence). The V and J ends lost 3 bases and 1 base, in that order; junction bases with no gene match: 3. This CDR3 region has 14 residues. The CDR3 sequence: CAWRGQGISYEQYF. The CDR3 DNA reads TGTGCCTGGAGGGGACAGGGGATTTCCTACGAGCAGTACTTC. The full variable domain, completed using reference TRBV30 and TRBJ2-7, is SQTIHQWPATLVQPVGSPLSLECTVEGTSNPNLYWYRQAAGRGLQLLFYSVGIGQISSEVPQNLSASRPQDRQFILSSKKLLLSDSGFYLCAWRGQGISYEQYFGPGTRLTVT.

Relative to its sample, this clone is medium-sized (0.01 to 0.1%). The V gene is TRBV13, the J gene TRBJ1-2, with no clear D. This CDR3 comprises 14 residues. V was shortened by 5 bases and J by 4 bases, with 14 bases between the two germline ends. CDR1 and CDR2 (germline): PRHDT, FYEKMQ (reference sequence). Written as DNA, the CDR3 is TGTGCCAGCAGCACCGAGGGTGGGAGCTATGGCTACACCTTC. It specifies CASSTEGGSYGYTF.